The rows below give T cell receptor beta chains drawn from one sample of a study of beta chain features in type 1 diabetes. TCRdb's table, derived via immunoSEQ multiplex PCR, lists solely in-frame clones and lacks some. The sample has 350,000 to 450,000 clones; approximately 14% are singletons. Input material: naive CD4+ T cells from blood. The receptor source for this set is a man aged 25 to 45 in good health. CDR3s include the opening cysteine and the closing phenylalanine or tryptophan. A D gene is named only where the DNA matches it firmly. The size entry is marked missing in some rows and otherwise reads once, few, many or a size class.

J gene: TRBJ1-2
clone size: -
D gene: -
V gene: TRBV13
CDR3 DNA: TGTGCCAGCAGCCCACAGCTCGGGGAGGGCTACACCTTC
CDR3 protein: CASSPQLGEGYTF

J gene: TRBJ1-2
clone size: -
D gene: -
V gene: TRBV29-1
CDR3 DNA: TGCAGCGTTGATTCGTCAGAATCTACCTTC
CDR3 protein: CSVDSSESTF

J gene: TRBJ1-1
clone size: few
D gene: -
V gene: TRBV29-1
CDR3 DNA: TGCAGCGTTATACGATCAGGTTATGAAGCTTTCTTT
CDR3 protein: CSVIRSGYEAFF

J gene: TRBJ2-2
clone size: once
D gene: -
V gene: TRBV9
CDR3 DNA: TGTGCCAGCAGTCGGCGGGGCACCGGGGAGCTGTTTTTT
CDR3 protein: CASSRRGTGELFF

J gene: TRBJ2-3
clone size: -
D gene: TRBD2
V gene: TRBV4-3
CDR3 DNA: TGCGCCAGCAGCCAAGGGGGTCTCGCGGGAGGGAGCACAGATACGCAGTATTTT
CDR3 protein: CASSQGGLAGGSTDTQYF

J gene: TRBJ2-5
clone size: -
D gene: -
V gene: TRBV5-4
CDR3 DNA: TGTGCCAGCAGCTTACAGGGCCAGACCCAGTACTTC
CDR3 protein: CASSLQGQTQYF

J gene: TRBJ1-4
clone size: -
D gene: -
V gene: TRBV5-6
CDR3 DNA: TGTGCCAGCAGCTTGTTCGGCATAGCTGATGAAAAACTGTTTTTT
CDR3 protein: CASSLFGIADEKLFF

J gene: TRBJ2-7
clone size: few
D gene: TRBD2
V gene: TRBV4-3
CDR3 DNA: TGCGCCAGCAGCCAAGATCGGGGAGGGGTAACCTACGAGCAGTACTTC
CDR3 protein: CASSQDRGGVTYEQYF

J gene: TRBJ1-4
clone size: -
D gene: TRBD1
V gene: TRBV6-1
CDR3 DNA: TGTGCCAGCAGTGAATTTTCGCGGACAGGCAATGAAAAACTGTTTTTT
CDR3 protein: CASSEFSRTGNEKLFF

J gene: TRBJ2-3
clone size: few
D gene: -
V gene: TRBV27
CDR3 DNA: TGTGCCAGCCGTTATCGGGTCACAGATACGCAGTATTTT
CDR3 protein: CASRYRVTDTQYF

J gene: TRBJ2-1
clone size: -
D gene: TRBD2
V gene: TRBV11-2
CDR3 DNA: TGTGCCAGCAGCTTAATTACTAGCGGGGAATACTACAATGAGCAGTTCTTC
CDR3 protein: CASSLITSGEYYNEQFF

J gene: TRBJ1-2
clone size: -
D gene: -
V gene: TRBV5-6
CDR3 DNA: TGTGCCAGCAGAAAAGGGGGATTTGGCTATGGCTACACCTTC
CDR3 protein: CASRKGGFGYGYTF

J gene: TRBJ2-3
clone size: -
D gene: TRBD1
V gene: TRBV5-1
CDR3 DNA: TGCGCCAGCAGCTTGGCCACTTCAACAGGGGGCAGCGATACGCAGTATTTT
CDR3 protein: CASSLATSTGGSDTQYF

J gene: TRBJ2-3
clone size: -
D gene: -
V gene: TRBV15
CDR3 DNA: TGTGCCACCAGCACGGCAGACCTCACAGATACGCAGTATTTT
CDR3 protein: CATSTADLTDTQYF

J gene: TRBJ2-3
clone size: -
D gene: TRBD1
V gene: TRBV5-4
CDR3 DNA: TGTGCCAGCAGCTCCGGACCCACAGGGGCCACAGATACGCAGTATTTT
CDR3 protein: CASSSGPTGATDTQYF

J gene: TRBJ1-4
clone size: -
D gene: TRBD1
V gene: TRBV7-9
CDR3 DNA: TGTGCCAGCAGCCCCACAGGGGAGAGAAATGAAAAACTGTTTTTT
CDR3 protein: CASSPTGERNEKLFF

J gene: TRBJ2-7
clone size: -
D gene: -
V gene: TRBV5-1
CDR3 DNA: TGCGCCAGCAGCTTTACCGGTACCTACGAGCAGTACTTC
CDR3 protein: CASSFTGTYEQYF

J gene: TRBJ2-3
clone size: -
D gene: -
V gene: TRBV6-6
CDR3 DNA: TGTGCCAGCAGTTACGAAGATACGCAGTATTTT
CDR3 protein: CASSYEDTQYF

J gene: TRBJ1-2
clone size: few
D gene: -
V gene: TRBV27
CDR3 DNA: TGTGCCAGCAGTTTCGACAGAAGCTTCTATGGCTACACCTTC
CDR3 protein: CASSFDRSFYGYTF

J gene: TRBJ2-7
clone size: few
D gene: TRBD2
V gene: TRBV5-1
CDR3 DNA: TGCGCCAGCAGCCCAAAGCCGGGACTAGCGGGAGAGAGGTGGGAGCAGTACTTC
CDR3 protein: CASSPKPGLAGERWEQYF